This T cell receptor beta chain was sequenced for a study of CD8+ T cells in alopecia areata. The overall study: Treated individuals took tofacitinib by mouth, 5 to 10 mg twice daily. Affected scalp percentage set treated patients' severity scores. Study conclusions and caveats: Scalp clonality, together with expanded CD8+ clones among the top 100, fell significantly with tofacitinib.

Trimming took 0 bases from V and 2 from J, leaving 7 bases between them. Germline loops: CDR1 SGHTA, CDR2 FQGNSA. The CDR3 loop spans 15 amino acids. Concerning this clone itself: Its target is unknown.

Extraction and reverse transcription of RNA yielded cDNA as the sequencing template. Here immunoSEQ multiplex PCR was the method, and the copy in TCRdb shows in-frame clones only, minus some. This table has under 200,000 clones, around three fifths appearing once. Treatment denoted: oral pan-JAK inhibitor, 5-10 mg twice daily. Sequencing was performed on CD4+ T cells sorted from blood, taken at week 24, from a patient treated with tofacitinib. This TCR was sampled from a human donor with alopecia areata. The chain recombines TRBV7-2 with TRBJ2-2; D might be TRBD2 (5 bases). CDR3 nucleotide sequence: TGTGCCAGCAGCTTAGCTAGCGCCAACACCGGGGAGCTGTTTTTT. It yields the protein CASSLASANTGELFF.